The T cell receptor (beta chain) described here comes from a study of cytomegalovirus exposure and HLA in healthy donors. PCR used 60 Vbeta primers and 13 Jbeta primers. Sequencing used immunoSEQ multiplex PCR; TCRdb keeps in-frame clones, though not all of them. The repertoire consists of approximately 150,000 clones, with about four fifths occurring once and the leading ten covering 5.5% to 8%. CDR1 and CDR2 (germline): SGHRS, YFSETQ. The CDR3 is made up of 15 amino acids. V dropped 4 bases and J dropped 4; count of bases not matched to a gene: 7. This sequence joins TRBV5-1 and TRBJ1-2; 10 positions agree with TRBD1. The sample taken for sequencing was PBMCs. The clonotype was recovered from a woman under 40 in good health and CMV-seropositive. The CDR3 bases are TGCGCCAGCAGCCCCGGACAGGGGGTTGCCTATGGCTACACCTTC. Residues: CASSPGQGVAYGYTF.